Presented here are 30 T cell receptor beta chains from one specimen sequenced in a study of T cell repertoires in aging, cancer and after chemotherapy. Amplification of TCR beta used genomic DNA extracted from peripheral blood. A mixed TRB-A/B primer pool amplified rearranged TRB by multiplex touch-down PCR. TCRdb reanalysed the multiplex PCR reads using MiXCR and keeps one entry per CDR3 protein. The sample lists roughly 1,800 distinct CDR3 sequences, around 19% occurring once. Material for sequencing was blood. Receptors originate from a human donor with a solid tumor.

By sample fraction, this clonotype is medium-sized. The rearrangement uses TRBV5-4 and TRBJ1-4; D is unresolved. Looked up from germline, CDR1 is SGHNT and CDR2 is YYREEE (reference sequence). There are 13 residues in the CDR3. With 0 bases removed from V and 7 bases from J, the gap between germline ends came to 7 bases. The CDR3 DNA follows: TGTGCCAGCAGCTTGGCCAAGAGTGAAAAACTGTTTTTT. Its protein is CASSLAKSEKLFF.

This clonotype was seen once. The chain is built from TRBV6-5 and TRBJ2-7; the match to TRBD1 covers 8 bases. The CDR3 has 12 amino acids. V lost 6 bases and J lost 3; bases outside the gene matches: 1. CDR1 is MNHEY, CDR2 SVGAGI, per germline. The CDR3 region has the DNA TGTGCCAGCAGGACAGGGGACTACGAGCAGTACTTC. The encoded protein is CASRTGDYEQYF.

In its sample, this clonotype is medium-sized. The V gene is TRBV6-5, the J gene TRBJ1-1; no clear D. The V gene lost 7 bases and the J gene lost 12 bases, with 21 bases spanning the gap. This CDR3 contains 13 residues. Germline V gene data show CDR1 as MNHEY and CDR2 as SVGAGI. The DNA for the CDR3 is TGTGCCAGCACGGGCACCGACAACTCCTGGTCTTTCTTT. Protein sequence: CASTGTDNSWSFF.

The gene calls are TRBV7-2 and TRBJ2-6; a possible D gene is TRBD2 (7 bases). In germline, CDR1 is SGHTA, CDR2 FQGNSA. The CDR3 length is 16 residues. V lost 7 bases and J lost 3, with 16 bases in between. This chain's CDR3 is CASTRGGASGANVLTF. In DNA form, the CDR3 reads TGTGCCAGCACGAGGGGGGGGGCAAGTGGGGCCAACGTCCTGACTTTC.

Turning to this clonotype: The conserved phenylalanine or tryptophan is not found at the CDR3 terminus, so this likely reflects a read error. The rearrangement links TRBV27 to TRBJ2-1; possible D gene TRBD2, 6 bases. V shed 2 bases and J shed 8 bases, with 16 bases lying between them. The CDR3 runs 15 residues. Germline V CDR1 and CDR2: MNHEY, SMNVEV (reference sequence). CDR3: CASSLVRASGDEQFY. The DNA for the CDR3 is TGTGCCAGCAGTTTAGTACGGGCTTCGGGAGATGAGCAGTTCTAC.

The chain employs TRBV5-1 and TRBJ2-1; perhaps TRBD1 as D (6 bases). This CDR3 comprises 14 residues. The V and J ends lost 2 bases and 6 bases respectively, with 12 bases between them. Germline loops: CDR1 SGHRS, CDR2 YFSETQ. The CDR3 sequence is CASSLGQPINEQFF. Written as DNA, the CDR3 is TGCGCCAGCAGCTTAGGACAGCCTATCAATGAGCAGTTCTTC.

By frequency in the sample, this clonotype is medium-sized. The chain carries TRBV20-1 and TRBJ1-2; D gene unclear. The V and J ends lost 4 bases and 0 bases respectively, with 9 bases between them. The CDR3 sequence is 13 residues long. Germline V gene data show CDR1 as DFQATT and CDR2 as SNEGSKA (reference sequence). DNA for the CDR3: TGCAGTGCTACTAGGGAAGCTAACTATGGCTACACCTTC. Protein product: CSATREANYGYTF.

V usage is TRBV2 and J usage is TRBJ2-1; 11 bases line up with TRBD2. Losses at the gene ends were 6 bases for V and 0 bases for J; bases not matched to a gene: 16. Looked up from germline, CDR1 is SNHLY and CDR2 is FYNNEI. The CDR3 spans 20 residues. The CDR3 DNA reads TGTGCCAGCAGAGGACTAGCGGGTCAGGCACGGGGGAGCTCCTACAATGAGCAGTTCTTC. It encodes CASRGLAGQARGSSYNEQFF.

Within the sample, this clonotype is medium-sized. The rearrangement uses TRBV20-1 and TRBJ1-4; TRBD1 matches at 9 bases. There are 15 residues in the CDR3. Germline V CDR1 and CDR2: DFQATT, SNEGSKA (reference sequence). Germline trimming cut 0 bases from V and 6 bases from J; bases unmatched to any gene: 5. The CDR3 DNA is TGCAGTGCTAGAGATCGGGACAGGGCCTATGAAAAACTGTTTTTT. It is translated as CSARDRDRAYEKLFF.

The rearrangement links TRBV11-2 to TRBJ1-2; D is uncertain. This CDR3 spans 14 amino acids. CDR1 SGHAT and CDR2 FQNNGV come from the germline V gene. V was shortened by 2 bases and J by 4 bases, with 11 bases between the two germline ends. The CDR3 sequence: CASSLTGGVYGYTF. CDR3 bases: TGTGCCAGCAGCTTAACGGGTGGGGTCTATGGCTACACCTTC.

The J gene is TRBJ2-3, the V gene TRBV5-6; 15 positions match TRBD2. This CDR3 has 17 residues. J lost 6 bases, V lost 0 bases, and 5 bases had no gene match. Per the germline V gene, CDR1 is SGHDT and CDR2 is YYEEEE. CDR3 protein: CASSLGTSGGALDTQYF. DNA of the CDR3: TGTGCCAGCAGCTTGGGGACTAGCGGGGGGGCTCTGGATACGCAGTATTTT.

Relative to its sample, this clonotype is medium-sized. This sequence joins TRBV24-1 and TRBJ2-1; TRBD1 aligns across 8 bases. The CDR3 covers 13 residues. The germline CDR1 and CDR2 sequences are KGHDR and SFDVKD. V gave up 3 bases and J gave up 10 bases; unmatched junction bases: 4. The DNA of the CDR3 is TGTGCCACCAGTGATATGCACAGGGGGGAGCAGTTCTTC. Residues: CATSDMHRGEQFF.

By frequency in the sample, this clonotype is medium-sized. CDR3 loop: CASSMPRGGGYTF. DNA of the CDR3: TGTGCCAGTAGTATGCCCAGGGGTGGTGGCTACACCTTC. The chain employs TRBV19 and TRBJ1-2; D might be TRBD1 (6 bases). The CDR3 is 13 residues long. Germline CDR1 reads LNHDA; CDR2 reads SQIVND (reference sequence). The V and J ends lost 3 bases and 7 bases respectively, with 12 bases between them. Together with reference TRBV19 and TRBJ1-2, the CDR3 gives the full variable domain: DGGITQSPKYLFRKEGQNVTLSCEQNLNHDAMYWYRQDPGQGLRLIYYSQIVNDFQKGDIAEGYSVSREKKESFPLTVTSAQKNPTAFYLCASSMPRGGGYTFGSGTRLTVV.

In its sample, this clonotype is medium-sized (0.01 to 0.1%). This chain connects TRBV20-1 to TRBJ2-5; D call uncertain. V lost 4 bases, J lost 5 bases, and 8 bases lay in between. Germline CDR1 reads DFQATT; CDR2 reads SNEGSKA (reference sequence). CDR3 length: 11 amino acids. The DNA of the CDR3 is TGCAGTGCTAAGCCTGGTGAGACCCAGTACTTC. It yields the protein CSAKPGETQYF.

This CDR3 is CASSQDRGRAQYF. CDR3 DNA: TGTGCCAGCAGCCAAGATAGGGGGAGGGCCCAGTACTTC. The J gene is TRBJ2-5, the V gene TRBV4-2; D may be TRBD2 (7 bases). This CDR3 has 13 amino acids. Germline values: CDR1 LGHNA, CDR2 YNFKEQ. V was clipped by 0 bases and J by 9 bases, with 11 bases between them.

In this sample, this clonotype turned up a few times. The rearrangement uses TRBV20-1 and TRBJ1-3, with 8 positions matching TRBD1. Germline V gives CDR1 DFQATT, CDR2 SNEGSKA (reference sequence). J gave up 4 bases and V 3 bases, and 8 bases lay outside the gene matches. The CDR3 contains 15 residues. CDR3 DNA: TGCAGTGCTAGGGATTCAAGGACAGGGGGAAACACCATATATTTT. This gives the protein CSARDSRTGGNTIYF.

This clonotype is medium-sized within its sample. The CDR3 coding sequence is TGTGCCAGCAGGCGCAGGGGGACCGGGGAGCTGTTTTTT. Encoded protein: CASRRRGTGELFF. The chain recombines TRBV12-3 or TRBV12-4 with TRBJ2-2; 7 bases line up with TRBD1. With V trimmed by 6 bases and J by 5 bases, 3 bases remained unmatched. CDR3 size: 13 residues.

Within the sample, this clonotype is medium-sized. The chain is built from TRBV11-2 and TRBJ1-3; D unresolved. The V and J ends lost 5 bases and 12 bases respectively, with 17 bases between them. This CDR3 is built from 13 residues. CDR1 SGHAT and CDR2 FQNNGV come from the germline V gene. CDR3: CASSPGGRQHIYF. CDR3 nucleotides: TGTGCCAGCAGCCCGGGCGGACGTCAGCACATATATTTT.

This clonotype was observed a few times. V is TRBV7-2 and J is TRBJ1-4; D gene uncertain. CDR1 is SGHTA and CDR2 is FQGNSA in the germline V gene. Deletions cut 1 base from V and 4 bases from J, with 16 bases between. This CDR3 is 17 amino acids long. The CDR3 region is CASSLVSRRYGNEKLFF. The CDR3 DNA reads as TGTGCCAGCAGCTTAGTCTCGCGCCGTTATGGTAATGAAAAACTGTTTTTT.

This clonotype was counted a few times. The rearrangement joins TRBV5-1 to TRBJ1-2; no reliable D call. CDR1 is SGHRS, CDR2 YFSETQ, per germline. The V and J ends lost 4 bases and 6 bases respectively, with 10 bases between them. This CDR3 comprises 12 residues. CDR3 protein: CASSHGLDGYTF. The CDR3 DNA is TGCGCCAGCAGCCACGGACTGGATGGCTACACCTTC.

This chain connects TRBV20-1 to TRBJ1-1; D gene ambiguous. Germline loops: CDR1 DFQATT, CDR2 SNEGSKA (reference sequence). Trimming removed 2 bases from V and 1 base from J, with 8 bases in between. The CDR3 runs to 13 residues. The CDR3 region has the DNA TGCAGTGCTAGATCTACAGCGAACACTGAAGCTTTCTTT. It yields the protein CSARSTANTEAFF.

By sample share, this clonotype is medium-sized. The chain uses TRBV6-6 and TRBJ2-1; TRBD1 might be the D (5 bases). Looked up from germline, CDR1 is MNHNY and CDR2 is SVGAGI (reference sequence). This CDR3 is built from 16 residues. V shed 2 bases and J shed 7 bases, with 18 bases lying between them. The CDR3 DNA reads TGTGCCAGCAGTTACCCCGCCGTCTCCTACAGGAATGAGCAGTTCTTC. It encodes CASSYPAVSYRNEQFF.

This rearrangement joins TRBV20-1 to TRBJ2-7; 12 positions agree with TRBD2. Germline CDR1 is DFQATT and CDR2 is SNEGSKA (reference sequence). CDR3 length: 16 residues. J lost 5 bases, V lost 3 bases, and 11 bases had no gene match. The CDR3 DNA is TGCAGTGCTAGTTTTCAGCCTAGCGGGAGGGCCAACGAGCAGTACTTC. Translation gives CSASFQPSGRANEQYF.

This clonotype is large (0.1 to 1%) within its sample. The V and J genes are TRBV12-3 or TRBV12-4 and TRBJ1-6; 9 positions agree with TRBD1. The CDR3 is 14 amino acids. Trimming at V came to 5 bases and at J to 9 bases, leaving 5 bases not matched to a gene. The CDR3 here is CASSTGQGSSPLHF. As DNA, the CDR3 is TGTGCCAGCAGTACCGGACAGGGGAGTTCACCCCTCCACTTT.

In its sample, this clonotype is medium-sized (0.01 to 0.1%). The CDR3 sequence is CASRGGNTIYF. DNA for the CDR3: TGTGCCAGCAGGGGAGGAAACACCATATATTTT. V usage is TRBV7-6 and J usage is TRBJ1-3; D not resolved. The germline V and J ends were trimmed by 6 bases and 4 bases, with 4 bases remaining between them. Germline V CDR1 and CDR2: SGHVS, FNYEAQ. CDR3 size: 11 residues.

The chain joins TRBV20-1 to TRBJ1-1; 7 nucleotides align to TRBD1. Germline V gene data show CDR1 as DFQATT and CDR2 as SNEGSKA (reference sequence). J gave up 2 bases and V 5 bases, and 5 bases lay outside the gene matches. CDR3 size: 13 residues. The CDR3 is CSAYRGTNTEAFF. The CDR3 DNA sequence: TGCAGTGCTTACAGGGGAACTAACACTGAAGCTTTCTTT.

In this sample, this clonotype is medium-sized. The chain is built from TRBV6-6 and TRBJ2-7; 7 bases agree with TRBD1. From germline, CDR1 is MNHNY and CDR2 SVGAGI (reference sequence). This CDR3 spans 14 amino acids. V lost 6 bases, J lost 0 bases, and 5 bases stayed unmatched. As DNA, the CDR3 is TGTGCCAGCAGGACCGGGGACAGCTCCTACGAGCAGTACTTC. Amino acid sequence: CASRTGDSSYEQYF.

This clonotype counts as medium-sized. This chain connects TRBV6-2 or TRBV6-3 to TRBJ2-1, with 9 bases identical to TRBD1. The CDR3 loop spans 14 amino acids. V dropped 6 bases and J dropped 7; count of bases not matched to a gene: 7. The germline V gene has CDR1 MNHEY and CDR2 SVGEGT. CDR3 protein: CASSLGTGRNEQFF. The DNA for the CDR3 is TGTGCCAGCAGCCTCGGGACAGGGAGGAATGAGCAGTTCTTC.

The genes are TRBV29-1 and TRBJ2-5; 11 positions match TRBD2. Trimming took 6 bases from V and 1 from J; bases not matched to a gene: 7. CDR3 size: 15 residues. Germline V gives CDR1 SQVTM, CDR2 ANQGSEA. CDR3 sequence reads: CSVTSGGQIQETQYF. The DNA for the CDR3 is TGCAGCGTCACTAGCGGGGGACAAATCCAAGAGACCCAGTACTTC.

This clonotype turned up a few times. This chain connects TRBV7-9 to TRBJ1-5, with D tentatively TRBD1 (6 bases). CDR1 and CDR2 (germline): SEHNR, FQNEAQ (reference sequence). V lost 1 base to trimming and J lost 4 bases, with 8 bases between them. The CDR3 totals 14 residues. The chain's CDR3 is CASSLGQGNQPQHF. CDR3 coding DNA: TGTGCCAGCAGCTTAGGGCAGGGGAATCAGCCCCAGCATTTT.